This T cell receptor beta chain was captured by sequencing in a study of T-cell reconstitution after alpha-beta-depleted transplantation in children. The library targeted TCRbeta and was prepared with unique molecular identifiers. TCRdb independently ran MiXCR on the PCR reads; one entry per CDR3 protein. Of 350,000 to 400,000 distinct CDR3 sequences in the sample, approximately 12% are singletons; the top ten hold approximately 4.2%. Trimming at V came to 4 bases and at J to 3 bases, leaving 9 bases not matched to a gene. This CDR3 region has 16 residues. Germline V gene lookup returns CDR1 SGHRS and CDR2 YFSETQ.

The TCR was taken from a human donor who donated a stem cell graft to a child with Fanconi anemia. The chain combines TRBV5-1 with TRBJ2-3; 9 bases map to TRBD2. The sequencing here drew on PBMCs, taken from the stem cell graft. Written as DNA, the CDR3 is TGCGCCAGCAGCCCCCGAGTGGCGGGGGGGACAGATACGCAGTATTTT. This gives the protein CASSPRVAGGTDTQYF.